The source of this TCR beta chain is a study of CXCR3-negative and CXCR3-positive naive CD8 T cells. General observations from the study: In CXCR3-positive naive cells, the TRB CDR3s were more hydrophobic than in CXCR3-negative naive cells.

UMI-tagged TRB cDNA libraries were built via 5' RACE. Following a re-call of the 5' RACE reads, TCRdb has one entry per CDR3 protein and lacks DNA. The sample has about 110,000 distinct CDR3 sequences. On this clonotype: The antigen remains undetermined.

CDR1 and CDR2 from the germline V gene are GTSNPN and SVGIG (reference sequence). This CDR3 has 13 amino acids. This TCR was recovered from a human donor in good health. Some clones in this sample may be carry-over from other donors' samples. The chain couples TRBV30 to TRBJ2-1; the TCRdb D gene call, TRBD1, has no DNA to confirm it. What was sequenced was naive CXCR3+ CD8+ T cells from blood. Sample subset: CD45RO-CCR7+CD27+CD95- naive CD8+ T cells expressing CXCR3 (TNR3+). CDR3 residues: CAWSTSDRGRQFF.